The present T cell receptor beta chain was sequenced within a study of persistence of HIV-infected CD4 T cells. Across the whole study: A couple of participants gave one leukapheresis sample; others gave up to about 200 mL blood repeatedly. General study findings and limits: Degenerate expanded CDR3beta sequences were enriched among CMV- and Gag-responding cells.

The immunoSEQ assay was version 4, run in survey mode. Genomic DNA was diluted to 9 to 10 ng/uL, up to 1 ug per sample. The protocol was immunoSEQ multiplex PCR, while the TCRdb copy is restricted to in-frame clones and leaves out a portion. This sample has 35,000 to 55,000 clones, with approximately 90% found just once. Cells were stimulated nonspecifically with anti-CD3/anti-CD28 magnetic beads. Responding CD4+ T cells were sorted by upregulation of both CD40 ligand and CD69. The germline V gene encodes CDR1 MDHEN and CDR2 SYDVKM. The V and J ends lost 4 bases and 5 bases respectively, with 11 bases between them. The CDR3 is 13 residues long. Regarding this clone: The antigen is undetermined.

Source: CD4+ T cells sorted from PBMCs after roughly 19-hour stimulation, taken from a patient who received antiretroviral therapy. V is TRBV28 and J is TRBJ1-1; D gene unclear. The sequence was obtained from an adult man with HIV who was CMV-seropositive. CDR3 DNA sequence: TGTGCCAGCAGTTCCTTTAGATTAACTGAAGCTTTCTTT. It yields the protein CASSSFRLTEAFF.